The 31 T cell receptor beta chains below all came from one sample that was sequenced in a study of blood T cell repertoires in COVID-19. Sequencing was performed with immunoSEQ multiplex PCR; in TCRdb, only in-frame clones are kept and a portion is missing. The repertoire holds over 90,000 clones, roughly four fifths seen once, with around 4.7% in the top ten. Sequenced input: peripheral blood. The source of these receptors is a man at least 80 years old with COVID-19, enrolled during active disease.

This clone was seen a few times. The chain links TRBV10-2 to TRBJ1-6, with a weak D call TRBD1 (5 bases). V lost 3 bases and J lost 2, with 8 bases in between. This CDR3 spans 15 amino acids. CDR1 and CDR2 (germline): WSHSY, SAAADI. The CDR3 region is CASSERQPYNSPLHF. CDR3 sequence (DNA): TGCGCCAGCAGTGAAAGACAGCCCTATAATTCACCCCTCCACTTT.

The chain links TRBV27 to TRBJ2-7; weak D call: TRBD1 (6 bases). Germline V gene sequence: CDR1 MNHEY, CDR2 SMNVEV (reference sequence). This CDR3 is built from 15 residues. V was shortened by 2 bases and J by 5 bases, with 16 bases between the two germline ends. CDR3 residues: CASSLQGQTFDEQYF. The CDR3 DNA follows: TGTGCCAGCAGTTTACAAGGACAGACCTTCGACGAGCAGTACTTC.

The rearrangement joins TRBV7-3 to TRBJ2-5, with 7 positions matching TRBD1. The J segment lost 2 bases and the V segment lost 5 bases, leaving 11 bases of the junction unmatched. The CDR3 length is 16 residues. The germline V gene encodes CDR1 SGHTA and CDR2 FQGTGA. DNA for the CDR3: TGTGCCAGCAGCGCCGGGACAGCAACTCCACAAGAGACCCAGTACTTC. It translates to CASSAGTATPQETQYF.

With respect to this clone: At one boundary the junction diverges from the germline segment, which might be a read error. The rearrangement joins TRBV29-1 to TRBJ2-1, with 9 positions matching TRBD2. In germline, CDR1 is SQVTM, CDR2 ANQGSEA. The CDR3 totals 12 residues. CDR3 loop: CTAAGGIGEQFF. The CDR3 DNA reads TGTACAGCGGCGGGAGGGATCGGTGAGCAGTTCTTC.

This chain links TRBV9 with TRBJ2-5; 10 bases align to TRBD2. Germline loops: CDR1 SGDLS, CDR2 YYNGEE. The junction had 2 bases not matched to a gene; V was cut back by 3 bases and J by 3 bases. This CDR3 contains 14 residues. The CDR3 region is CASSAGLAEETQYF. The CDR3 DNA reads TGTGCCAGCAGCGCTGGACTAGCGGAAGAGACCCAGTACTTC.

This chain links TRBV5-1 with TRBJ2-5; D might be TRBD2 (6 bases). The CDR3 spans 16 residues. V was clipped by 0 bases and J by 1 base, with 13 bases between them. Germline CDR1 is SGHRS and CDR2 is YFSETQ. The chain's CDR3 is CASSLEGYGGQETQYF. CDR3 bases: TGCGCCAGCAGCTTGGAGGGCTACGGGGGCCAAGAGACCCAGTACTTC.

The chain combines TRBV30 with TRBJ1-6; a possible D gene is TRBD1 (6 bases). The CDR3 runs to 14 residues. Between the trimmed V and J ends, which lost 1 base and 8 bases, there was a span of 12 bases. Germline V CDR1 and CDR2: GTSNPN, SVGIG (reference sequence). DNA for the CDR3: TGTGCCTGGAGTGGACAGGCGTTTGATTCACCCCTCCACTTT. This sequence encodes CAWSGQAFDSPLHF.

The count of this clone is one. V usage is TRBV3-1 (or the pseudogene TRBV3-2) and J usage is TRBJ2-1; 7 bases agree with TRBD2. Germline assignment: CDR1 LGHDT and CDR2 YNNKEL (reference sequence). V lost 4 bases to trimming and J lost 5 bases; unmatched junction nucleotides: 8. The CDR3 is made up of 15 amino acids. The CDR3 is CASSLGLVLDNEQFF. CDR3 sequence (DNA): TGTGCCAGCAGCCTCGGACTAGTATTAGACAATGAGCAGTTCTTC.

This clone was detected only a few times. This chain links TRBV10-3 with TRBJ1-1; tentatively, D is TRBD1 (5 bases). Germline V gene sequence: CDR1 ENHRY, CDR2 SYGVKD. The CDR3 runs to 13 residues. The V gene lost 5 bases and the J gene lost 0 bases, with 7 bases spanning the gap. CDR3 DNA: TGTGCCATCAGTAAACAGGTGAACACTGAAGCTTTCTTT. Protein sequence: CAISKQVNTEAFF.

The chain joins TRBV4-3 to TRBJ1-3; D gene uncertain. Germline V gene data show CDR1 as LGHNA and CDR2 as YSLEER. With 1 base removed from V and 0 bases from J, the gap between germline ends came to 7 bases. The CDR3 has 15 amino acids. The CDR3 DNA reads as TGCGCCAGCAGCCAAGGTCCAGGCTCTGGAAACACCATATATTTT. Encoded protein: CASSQGPGSGNTIYF.

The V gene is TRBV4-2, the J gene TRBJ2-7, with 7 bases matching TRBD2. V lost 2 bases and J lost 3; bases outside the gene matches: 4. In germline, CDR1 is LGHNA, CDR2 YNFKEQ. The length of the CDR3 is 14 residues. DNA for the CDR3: TGTGCCAGCAGCCAACGTACGGGGGGCTACGAGCAGTACTTC. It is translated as CASSQRTGGYEQYF.

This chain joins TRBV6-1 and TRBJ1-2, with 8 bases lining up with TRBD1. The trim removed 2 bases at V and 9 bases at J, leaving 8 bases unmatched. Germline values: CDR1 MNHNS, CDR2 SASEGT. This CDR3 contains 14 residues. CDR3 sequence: CASSEMRTGWRYTF. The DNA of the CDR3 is TGTGCCAGCAGTGAAATGCGGACAGGGTGGCGCTACACCTTC.

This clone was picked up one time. CDR3 amino acids: CASNSGLGVGNTIYF. The CDR3 DNA follows: TGTGCCAGCAATTCGGGTCTAGGAGTAGGAAACACCATATATTTT. The rearrangement links TRBV28 to TRBJ1-3, with unresolved D. Trimming cost V 7 bases and J 4 bases, with 17 bases left between them. The CDR3 has 15 residues. Germline-derived CDR1 and CDR2 are MDHEN and SYDVKM.

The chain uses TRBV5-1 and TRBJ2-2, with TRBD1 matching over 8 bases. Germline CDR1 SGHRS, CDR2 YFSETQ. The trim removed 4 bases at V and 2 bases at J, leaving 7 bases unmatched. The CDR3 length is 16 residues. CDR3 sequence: CASSLTGVINTGELFF. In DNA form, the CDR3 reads TGCGCCAGCAGCCTGACAGGGGTCATTAACACCGGGGAGCTGTTTTTT.

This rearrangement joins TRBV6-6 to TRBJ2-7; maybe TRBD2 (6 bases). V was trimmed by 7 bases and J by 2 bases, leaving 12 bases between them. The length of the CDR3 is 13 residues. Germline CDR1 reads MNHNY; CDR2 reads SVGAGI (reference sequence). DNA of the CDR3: TGTGCCAGCATGCGGGAAAGCACCTACGAGCAGTACTTC. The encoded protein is CASMRESTYEQYF.

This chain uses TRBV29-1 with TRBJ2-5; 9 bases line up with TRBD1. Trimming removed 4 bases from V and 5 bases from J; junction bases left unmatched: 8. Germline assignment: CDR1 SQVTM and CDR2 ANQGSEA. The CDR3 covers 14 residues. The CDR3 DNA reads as TGCAGCGTTGCCCTGGGGACAGGGCTGGAGACCCAGTACTTC. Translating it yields CSVALGTGLETQYF.

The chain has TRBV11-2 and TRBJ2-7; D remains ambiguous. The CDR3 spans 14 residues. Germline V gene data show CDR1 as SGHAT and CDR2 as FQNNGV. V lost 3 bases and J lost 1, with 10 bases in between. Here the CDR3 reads CASSFVARSYEQYF. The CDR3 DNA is TGTGCCAGCAGCTTTGTCGCTAGGTCCTACGAGCAGTACTTC. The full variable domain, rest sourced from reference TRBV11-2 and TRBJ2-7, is EAGVAQSPRYKIIEKRQSVAFWCNPISGHATLYWYQQILGQGPKLLIQFQNNGVVDDSQLPKDRFSAERLKGVDSTLKIQPAKLEDSAVYLCASSFVARSYEQYFGPGTRLTVT.

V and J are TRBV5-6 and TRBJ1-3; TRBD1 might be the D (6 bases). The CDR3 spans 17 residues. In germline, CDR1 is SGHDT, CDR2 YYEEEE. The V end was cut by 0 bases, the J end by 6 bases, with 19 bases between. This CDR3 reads CASSLVGGGLGENTIYF. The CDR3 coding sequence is TGTGCCAGCAGCTTGGTAGGCGGGGGCTTAGGAGAAAACACCATATATTTT.

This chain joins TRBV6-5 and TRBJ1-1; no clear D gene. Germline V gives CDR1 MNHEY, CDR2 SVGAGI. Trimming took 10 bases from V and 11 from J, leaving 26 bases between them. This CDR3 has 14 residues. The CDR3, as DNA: TGTGCCATCGGGGAGGGAAGGGCAATACGGGGTGCTTTCTTT. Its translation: CAIGEGRAIRGAFF.

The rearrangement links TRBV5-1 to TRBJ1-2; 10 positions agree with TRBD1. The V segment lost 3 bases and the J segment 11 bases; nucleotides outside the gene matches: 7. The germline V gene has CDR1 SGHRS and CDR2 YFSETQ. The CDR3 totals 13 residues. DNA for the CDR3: TGCGCCAGCAGCTGGACCGGGACAGGGGCGTACACCTTC. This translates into CASSWTGTGAYTF.

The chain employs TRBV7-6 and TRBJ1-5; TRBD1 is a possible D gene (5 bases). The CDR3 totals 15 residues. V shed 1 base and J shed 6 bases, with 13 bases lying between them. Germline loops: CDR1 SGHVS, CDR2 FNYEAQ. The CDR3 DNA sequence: TGTGCCAGCAGCTTAGGTTCAGGGTGGGGTCAGCCCCAGCATTTT. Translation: CASSLGSGWGQPQHF.

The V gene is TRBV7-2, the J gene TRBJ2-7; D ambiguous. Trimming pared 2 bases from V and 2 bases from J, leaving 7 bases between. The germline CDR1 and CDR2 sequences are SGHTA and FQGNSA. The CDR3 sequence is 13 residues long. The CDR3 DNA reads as TGTGCCAGCAGCTTAACCAGGACCTACGAGCAGTACTTC. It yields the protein CASSLTRTYEQYF.

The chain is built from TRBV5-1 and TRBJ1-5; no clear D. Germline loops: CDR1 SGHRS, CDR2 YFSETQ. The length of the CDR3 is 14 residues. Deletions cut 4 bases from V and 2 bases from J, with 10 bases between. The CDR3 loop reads CASSADGGNQPQHF. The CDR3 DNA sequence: TGCGCCAGCAGCGCGGACGGGGGCAATCAGCCCCAGCATTTT. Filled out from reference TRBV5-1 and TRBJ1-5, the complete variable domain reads KAGVTQTPRYLIKTRGQQVTLSCSPISGHRSVSWYQQTPGQGLQFLFEYFSETQRNKGNFPGRFSGRQFSNSRSEMNVSTLELGDSALYLCASSADGGNQPQHFGDGTRLSIL.

The DNA of the CDR3 is TGTGCCAGCAGCGCGAGGACAGGGGACGGGGAGCTGTTTTTT. Amino acids: CASSARTGDGELFF. J is TRBJ2-2 and V is TRBV9, with 9 bases fitting TRBD1. CDR3 size: 14 residues. Germline trimming cut 3 bases from V and 7 bases from J; bases unmatched to any gene: 4. Per germline, CDR1 SGDLS and CDR2 YYNGEE. Combining the CDR3 with reference TRBV9 and TRBJ2-2 gives the whole variable domain DSGVTQTPKHLITATGQRVTLRCSPRSGDLSVYWYQQSLDQGLQFLIQYYNGEERAKGNILERFSAQQFPDLHSELNLSSLELGDSALYFCASSARTGDGELFFGEGSRLTVL.

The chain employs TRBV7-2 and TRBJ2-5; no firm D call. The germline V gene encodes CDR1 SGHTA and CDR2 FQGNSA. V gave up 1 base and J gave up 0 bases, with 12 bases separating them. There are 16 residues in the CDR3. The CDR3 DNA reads TGTGCCAGCAGCTTAGGGCAGATCTGGTACCAAGAGACCCAGTACTTC. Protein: CASSLGQIWYQETQYF.

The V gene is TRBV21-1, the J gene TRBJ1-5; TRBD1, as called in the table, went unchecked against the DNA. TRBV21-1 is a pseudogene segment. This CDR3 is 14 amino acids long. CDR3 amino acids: CASSPPGNNQPQHF. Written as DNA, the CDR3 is TGTGCCAGCAGCCCGCCAGGGAACAATCAGCCCCAGCATTTT.

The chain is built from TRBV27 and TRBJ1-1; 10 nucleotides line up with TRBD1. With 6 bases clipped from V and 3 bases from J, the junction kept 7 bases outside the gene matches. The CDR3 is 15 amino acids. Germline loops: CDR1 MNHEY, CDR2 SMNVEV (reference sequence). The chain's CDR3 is CASRRQGALDTEAFF. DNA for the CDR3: TGTGCCAGCAGAAGACAGGGGGCCCTTGACACTGAAGCTTTCTTT.

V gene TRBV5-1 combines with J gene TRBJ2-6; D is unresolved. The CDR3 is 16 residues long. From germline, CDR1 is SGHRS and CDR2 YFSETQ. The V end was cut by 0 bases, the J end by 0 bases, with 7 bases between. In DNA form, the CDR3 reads TGCGCCAGCAGCTTGGGGGCAAGCTCTGGGGCCAACGTCCTGACTTTC. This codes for CASSLGASSGANVLTF. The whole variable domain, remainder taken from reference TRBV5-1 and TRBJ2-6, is KAGVTQTPRYLIKTRGQQVTLSCSPISGHRSVSWYQQTPGQGLQFLFEYFSETQRNKGNFPGRFSGRQFSNSRSEMNVSTLELGDSALYLCASSLGASSGANVLTFGAGSRLTVL.

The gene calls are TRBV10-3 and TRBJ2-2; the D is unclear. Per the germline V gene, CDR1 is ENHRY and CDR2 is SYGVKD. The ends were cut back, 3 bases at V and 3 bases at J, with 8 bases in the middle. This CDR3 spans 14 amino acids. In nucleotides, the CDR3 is TGTGCCATCAGTGACTCCCCGGACACCGGGGAGCTGTTTTTT. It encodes CAISDSPDTGELFF.

In nucleotides, the CDR3 is TGTGCCACCCTTGGGACAGGGGTATACAATGAGCAGTTCTTC. It translates to CATLGTGVYNEQFF. The gene calls are TRBV28 and TRBJ2-1; 10 positions agree with TRBD1. This CDR3 region has 14 residues. Per germline, CDR1 MDHEN and CDR2 SYDVKM. After removal of 10 bases from V and 4 bases from J, the junction contained 7 bases not matched to a gene.

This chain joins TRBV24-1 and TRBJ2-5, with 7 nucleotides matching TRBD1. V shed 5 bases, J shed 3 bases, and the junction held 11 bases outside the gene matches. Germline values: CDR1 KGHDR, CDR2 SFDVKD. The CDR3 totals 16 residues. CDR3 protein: CATSVRTGAHEETQYF. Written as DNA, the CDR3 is TGTGCCACCAGTGTGCGTACAGGGGCCCATGAAGAGACCCAGTACTTC.